The sequence of this T cell receptor (beta chain) was determined in a study of T-cell reconstitution after alpha-beta-depleted transplantation in children. Germline V gene data show CDR1 as DFQATT and CDR2 as SNEGSKA (reference sequence). Trimming took off 6 bases at V and 5 bases at J, with 13 bases between the two ends. CDR3 length: 12 amino acids. The authors prepared the TCRbeta library with unique molecular identifiers. Each CDR3 protein gets one entry after TCRdb re-called the PCR reads with MiXCR. Of around 400,000 distinct CDR3 sequences in the sample, approximately 10% were seen once. This TCR was sampled from a human donor who donated a stem cell graft to a child with acute myeloid leukemia. The specimen comprised PBMCs from the stem cell graft donor, sampled from the stem cell graft. This chain connects TRBV20-1 to TRBJ1-2; D gene unclear. CDR3 sequence: CSAHSPSYGYTF. In nucleotides, the CDR3 is TGCAGTGCCCACAGCCCCAGTTATGGCTACACCTTC.